These 24 T cell receptor beta chains were all obtained from the same sample, sequenced in a study of siplizumab effects on memory and regulatory T cells. The repertoire was sequenced with immunoSEQ multiplex PCR; TCRdb's copy has only in-frame clones and lacks some. Of 85,000 or so clones listed, 85% to 95% are singletons. The source material was CD8+ T cells sorted from blood. The receptors were sampled from a human donor in good health.

The V and J genes are TRBV6-6 and TRBJ2-2; D is ambiguous. Germline V gene data show CDR1 as MNHNY and CDR2 as SVGAGI (reference sequence). The CDR3 length is 14 residues. Deletions cut 4 bases from V and 3 bases from J, with 9 bases between. The CDR3 protein is CASSLGSDTGELFF. The DNA for the CDR3 is TGTGCCAGCAGTTTGGGCTCGGACACCGGGGAGCTGTTTTTT.

The gene calls are TRBV19 and TRBJ2-4; TRBD1 agrees at 8 bases. Germline V CDR1 and CDR2: LNHDA, SQIVND (reference sequence). With V trimmed by 5 bases and J by 11 bases, 11 bases remained unmatched. The CDR3 extends over 14 amino acids. The CDR3 nucleotides are TGTGCCAGTAGTCCGATAGGACAGGGCTTGTTTCAGTACTTC. It specifies CASSPIGQGLFQYF.

The sample holds a few counts of this clone. V is TRBV7-9 and J is TRBJ2-7, with D possibly TRBD2 on 5 matching bases. V was trimmed by 1 base and J by 3 bases, leaving 13 bases between them. Germline loops: CDR1 SEHNR, CDR2 FQNEAQ (reference sequence). The CDR3 is 15 amino acids. Written as DNA, the CDR3 is TGTGCCAGCAGCTTAGTCCCAGCGGATAGCTACGAGCAGTACTTC. It translates to CASSLVPADSYEQYF.

This clone was recorded only once. The chain is built from TRBV6-1 and TRBJ1-5; D is unresolved. The CDR3 is 15 residues long. With 1 base removed from V and 0 bases from J, the gap between germline ends came to 7 bases. In germline, CDR1 is MNHNS, CDR2 SASEGT. This chain's CDR3 is CASSEGRDSNQPQHF. CDR3 DNA: TGTGCCAGCAGTGAAGGGAGGGATAGCAATCAGCCCCAGCATTTT.

This rearrangement joins TRBV6-4 to TRBJ2-1; D possibly corresponds to TRBD2 (6 bases). The germline V gene encodes CDR1 MRHNA and CDR2 SNTAGT. V was clipped by 2 bases and J by 3 bases, with 11 bases between them. The CDR3 totals 15 residues. In DNA, the CDR3 is TGTGCCAGCAGTGACGATTTAGCGGACTACAATGAGCAGTTCTTC. Its protein is CASSDDLADYNEQFF.

As concerns this clone: At the DNA level, this CDR3 is encoded by other sequences in the same sample as well. The J gene is TRBJ2-7, the V gene TRBV27; D not certain. Germline V gene sequence: CDR1 MNHEY, CDR2 SMNVEV (reference sequence). Trimming pared 3 bases from V and 0 bases from J, leaving 6 bases between. This CDR3 spans 13 amino acids. DNA for the CDR3: TGTGCCAGCAGTTTCCGGAGCTCCTACGAGCAGTACTTC. It encodes CASSFRSSYEQYF.

V is TRBV7-9 and J is TRBJ1-2; 9 nucleotides line up with TRBD1. The CDR3 has 14 amino acids. The germline gives CDR1 SEHNR, CDR2 FQNEAQ (reference sequence). V trimming: 6 bases; J trimming: 6 bases; junction bases outside the gene matches: 8. CDR3: CASRSTGGINGYTF. CDR3 in DNA: TGTGCCAGCAGGTCAACAGGGGGCATCAATGGCTACACCTTC.

The V gene is TRBV30, the J gene TRBJ2-1, with no clear D. V was pared by 0 bases and J by 10 bases, with 10 bases between. The CDR3 extends over 12 amino acids. The germline V gene has CDR1 GTSNPN and CDR2 SVGIG (reference sequence). The CDR3 protein is CAWSVMATEQFF. The DNA for the CDR3 is TGTGCCTGGAGTGTAATGGCGACAGAGCAGTTCTTC.

The V and J genes are TRBV27 and TRBJ1-2; weak D call: TRBD1 (6 bases). Germline V gives CDR1 MNHEY, CDR2 SMNVEV (reference sequence). CDR3 length: 15 residues. V was shortened by 2 bases and J by 0 bases, with 10 bases between the two germline ends. The CDR3 sequence is CASSLVGAANYGYTF. CDR3 bases: TGTGCCAGCAGTTTAGTGGGGGCAGCTAACTATGGCTACACCTTC.

The gene calls are TRBV7-6 and TRBJ1-1; the D gene is possibly TRBD1 (5 bases). The CDR3 is made up of 13 amino acids. Per the germline V gene, CDR1 is SGHVS and CDR2 is FNYEAQ. V was cut by 6 bases and J by 4 bases, with 12 bases left in between. CDR3 protein: CASSFSRATEAFF. Here the CDR3 DNA reads TGTGCCAGCAGTTTCTCCAGGGCCACTGAAGCTTTCTTT.

This clone was recorded only once. The V and J genes are TRBV7-9 and TRBJ2-2; D remains unclear. This CDR3 has 11 amino acids. CDR1 and CDR2 from the germline V gene are SEHNR and FQNEAQ (reference sequence). V was cut by 1 base and J by 17 bases, with 11 bases left in between. Written as DNA, the CDR3 is TGTGCCAGCAGCTTAGATTTTTCACCCTTTTTT. Its protein product is CASSLDFSPFF. The variable domain in full, completed from reference TRBV7-9 and TRBJ2-2, reads DTGVSQNPRHKITKRGQNVTFRCDPISEHNRLYWYRQTLGQGPEFLTYFQNEAQLEKSRLLSDRFSAERPKGSFSTLEIQRTEQGDSAMYLCASSLDFSPFFGEGSRLTVL.

This chain joins TRBV7-3 and TRBJ2-3, with 8 bases identical to TRBD2. Unmatched junction bases numbered 8, after V lost 4 bases and J lost 5 bases. The CDR3 is made up of 15 amino acids. Per the germline V gene, CDR1 is SGHTA and CDR2 is FQGTGA. The DNA for the CDR3 is TGTGCCAGCAGCTCTACGGGAGGGCAGGGAGATACGCAGTATTTT. This translates into CASSSTGGQGDTQYF.

The V call is TRBV30, the J call TRBJ2-2; tentatively, D is TRBD1 (6 bases). V dropped 4 bases and J dropped 5 bases, with 14 bases sitting between them. The CDR3 sequence is 14 residues long. CDR1 GTSNPN and CDR2 SVGIG come from the germline V gene (reference sequence). CDR3 sequence (DNA): TGTGCCTGGACTACAGGGATGGTAACCGGGGAGCTGTTTTTT. Translated, it gives CAWTTGMVTGELFF. Using reference TRBV30 and TRBJ2-2 for the parts outside the CDR3, the full variable domain is SQTIHQWPATLVQPVGSPLSLECTVEGTSNPNLYWYRQAAGRGLQLLFYSVGIGQISSEVPQNLSASRPQDRQFILSSKKLLLSDSGFYLCAWTTGMVTGELFFGEGSRLTVL.

The chain links TRBV5-6 to TRBJ2-1; 15 positions match TRBD2. The junction had 5 bases not matched to a gene; V was cut back by 3 bases and J by 7 bases. There are 16 residues in the CDR3. Germline lookup yields CDR1 SGHDT and CDR2 YYEEEE. CDR3 nucleotide sequence: TGTGCCAGCAGCTCGGGACTAGCGGGAGGCTGGAATGAGCAGTTCTTC. This encodes CASSSGLAGGWNEQFF.

The genes are TRBV5-1 and TRBJ2-7, with a possible D match to TRBD1 (6 bases). The CDR3 loop spans 15 amino acids. Deletions cut 4 bases from V and 3 bases from J, with 17 bases between. Per the germline V gene, CDR1 is SGHRS and CDR2 is YFSETQ. The chain's CDR3 is CASSPSTGDFYEQYF. The CDR3 DNA follows: TGCGCCAGCAGCCCCTCGACAGGAGACTTCTACGAGCAGTACTTC.

The count of this clone is one. V and J are TRBV7-9 and TRBJ2-2; D may be TRBD2 (5 bases). This CDR3 region has 17 residues. The V gene lost 2 bases and the J gene lost 0 bases, with 13 bases spanning the gap. Per the germline V gene, CDR1 is SEHNR and CDR2 is FQNEAQ (reference sequence). The CDR3 DNA reads as TGTGCCAGCAGCTTAATCCTAGGGAGCGCGAACACCGGGGAGCTGTTTTTT. It yields the protein CASSLILGSANTGELFF.

The chain is built from TRBV5-1 and TRBJ1-1, with TRBD1 as a possible D gene (5 bases). Between the trimmed V and J ends, which lost 2 bases and 1 base, there was a span of 15 bases. This CDR3 comprises 16 residues. CDR1 SGHRS and CDR2 YFSETQ come from the germline V gene. CDR3 loop: CASSLSPGRTNTEAFF. DNA for the CDR3: TGCGCCAGCAGCTTAAGTCCGGGACGGACGAACACTGAAGCTTTCTTT.

V is TRBV19 and J is TRBJ2-7; 7 nucleotides align to TRBD2. CDR3 length: 15 amino acids. With V trimmed by 3 bases and J by 0 bases, 5 bases remained unmatched. Germline values: CDR1 LNHDA, CDR2 SQIVND (reference sequence). DNA of the CDR3: TGTGCCAGTAGTATTGGGGGAGGGGACTCCTACGAGCAGTACTTC. It translates to CASSIGGGDSYEQYF.

This chain links TRBV7-9 with TRBJ2-7; 9 bases align to TRBD1. With 5 bases clipped from V and 4 bases from J, the junction kept 9 bases outside the gene matches. The CDR3 has 15 amino acids. The germline gives CDR1 SEHNR, CDR2 FQNEAQ (reference sequence). The CDR3 nucleotides are TGTGCCAGCAGCATAGGGACAGGGACCACGTACGAGCAGTACTTC. Translation: CASSIGTGTTYEQYF.

CDR3 coding DNA: TGTGCCAGCAGCCAAGATGCAACTAGCGGGGCCTACGAGCAGTACTTC. Translated: CASSQDATSGAYEQYF. The V gene is TRBV4-2, the J gene TRBJ2-7, with 10 bases matching TRBD2. The CDR3 has 16 amino acids. Germline trimming cut 0 bases from V and 2 bases from J; bases unmatched to any gene: 4. CDR1 and CDR2 (germline): LGHNA, YNFKEQ.

The rearrangement uses TRBV19 and TRBJ2-1; TRBD2 agrees at 10 bases. This CDR3 is 13 amino acids long. The germline V gene has CDR1 LNHDA and CDR2 SQIVND (reference sequence). V trimming: 3 bases; J trimming: 9 bases; junction bases outside the gene matches: 2. The CDR3 sequence is CASSILAGAEQFF. The CDR3 DNA is TGTGCCAGTAGTATCCTAGCGGGAGCTGAGCAGTTCTTC.

This chain connects TRBV27 to TRBJ2-1, with 8 bases matching TRBD2. This CDR3 is 16 amino acids long. The germline V gene has CDR1 MNHEY and CDR2 SMNVEV (reference sequence). V lost 6 bases and J lost 0; bases outside the gene matches: 7. Here the CDR3 reads CASRQGSGSSYNEQFF. The CDR3 DNA reads TGTGCCAGCAGACAGGGAAGCGGGAGCTCCTACAATGAGCAGTTCTTC.

The genes are TRBV7-9 and TRBJ1-1; no clear D gene. Germline-derived CDR1 and CDR2 are SEHNR and FQNEAQ (reference sequence). The CDR3 totals 12 residues. With 5 bases removed from V and 9 bases from J, the gap between germline ends came to 13 bases. The CDR3, as DNA: TGTGCCAGCAGCCTTTGGCCGGAAAAAGCTTTCTTT. It yields the protein CASSLWPEKAFF.

This clone came up once. This chain connects TRBV27 to TRBJ1-1, with D unresolved. Trimming pared 0 bases from V and 3 bases from J, leaving 8 bases between. Germline values: CDR1 MNHEY, CDR2 SMNVEV (reference sequence). This CDR3 contains 14 residues. The CDR3 protein is CASSLSFSHTEAFF. Here the CDR3 DNA reads TGTGCCAGCAGTTTATCGTTTAGTCACACTGAAGCTTTCTTT.